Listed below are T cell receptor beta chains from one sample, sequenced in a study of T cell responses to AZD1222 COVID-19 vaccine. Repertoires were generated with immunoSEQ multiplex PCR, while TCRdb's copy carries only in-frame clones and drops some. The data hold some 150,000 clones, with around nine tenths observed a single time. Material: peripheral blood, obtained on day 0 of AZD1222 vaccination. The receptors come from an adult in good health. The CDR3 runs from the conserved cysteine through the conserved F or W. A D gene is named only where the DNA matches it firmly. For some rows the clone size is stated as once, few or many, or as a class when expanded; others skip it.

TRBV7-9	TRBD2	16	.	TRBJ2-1	CASSLWGTSISNEQFF	TGTGCCAGCAGCTTATGGGGGACTAGCATTAGCAATGAGCAGTTCTTC
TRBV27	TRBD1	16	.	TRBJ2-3	CASRQIGTGWTDTQYF	TGTGCCAGCAGACAAATAGGGACAGGGTGGACAGATACGCAGTATTTT
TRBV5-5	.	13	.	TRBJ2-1	CASSPGTPNEQFF	TGTGCCAGCAGCCCAGGGACCCCCAATGAGCAGTTCTTC
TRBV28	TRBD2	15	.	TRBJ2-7	CASTRYVAGAYEQYF	TGTGCCAGCACCCGGTACGTAGCGGGAGCCTACGAGCAGTACTTC
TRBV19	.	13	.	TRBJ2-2	CASKGLNTGELFF	TGTGCCAGTAAGGGACTCAACACCGGGGAGCTGTTTTTT
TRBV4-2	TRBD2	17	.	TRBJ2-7	CASSQERTSGPVDEQYF	TGTGCCAGCAGCCAAGAAAGGACTAGCGGGCCGGTTGACGAGCAGTACTTC
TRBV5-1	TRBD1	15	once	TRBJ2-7	CASSPQGQVTYEQYF	TGCGCCAGCAGCCCACAGGGACAGGTCACCTACGAGCAGTACTTC
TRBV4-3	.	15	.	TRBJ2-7	CASSVGLPSSYEQYF	TGCGCCAGCAGCGTGGGACTCCCTAGCTCCTACGAGCAGTACTTC
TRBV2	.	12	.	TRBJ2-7	CASSEGVYEQYF	TGTGCCAGCAGTGAAGGAGTCTACGAGCAGTACTTC
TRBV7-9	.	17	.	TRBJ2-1	CASRSLRGAQIRDEQFF	TGTGCCAGCAGATCCCTACGGGGGGCGCAGATACGGGATGAGCAGTTCTTC
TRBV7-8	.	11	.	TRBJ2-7	CASGTVDEQYF	TGTGCCAGCGGTACAGTGGACGAGCAGTACTTC
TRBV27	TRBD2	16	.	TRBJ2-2	CASSLDSLAGAGELFF	TGTGCCAGCAGTTTAGACTCACTAGCGGGAGCCGGGGAGCTGTTTTTT
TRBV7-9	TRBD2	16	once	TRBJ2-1	CASSPQTSGIYNEQFF	TGTGCCAGCAGCCCTCAGACTAGCGGGATTTACAATGAGCAGTTCTTC
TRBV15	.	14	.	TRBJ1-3	CATSPRGSGNTIYF	TGTGCCACCAGCCCCCGGGGCTCTGGAAACACCATATATTTT
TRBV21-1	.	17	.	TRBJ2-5	CASSKGRIGTAQETQYF	TGTGCCAGCAGCAAAGGTCGGATCGGGACAGCTCAAGAGACCCAGTACTTC
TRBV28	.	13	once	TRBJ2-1	CASDSVAYNEQFF	TGTGCCAGCGACTCGGTGGCCTACAATGAGCAGTTCTTC
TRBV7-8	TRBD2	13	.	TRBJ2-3	CASSRGSADTQYF	TGTGCCAGCAGCCGCGGGAGTGCAGATACGCAGTATTTT
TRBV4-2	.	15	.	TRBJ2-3	CASSPEGIRTDTQYF	TGTGCCAGCAGCCCGGAGGGCATTCGCACAGATACGCAGTATTTT
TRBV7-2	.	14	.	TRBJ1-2	CASSFRQVTGGYTF	TGTGCCAGCAGCTTTAGACAGGTTACCGGGGGCTACACCTTC
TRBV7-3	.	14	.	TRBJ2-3	CASSLRHTSDTQYF	TGTGCCAGCAGTCTTCGACACACCTCAGATACGCAGTATTTT
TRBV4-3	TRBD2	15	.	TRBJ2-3	CASSRGLADTDTQYF	TGCGCCAGCAGCCGCGGACTAGCGGACACAGATACGCAGTATTTT
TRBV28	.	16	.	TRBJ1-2	CASSPAWWELNYGYTF	TGTGCCAGCAGTCCGGCTTGGTGGGAACTCAACTATGGCTACACCTTC
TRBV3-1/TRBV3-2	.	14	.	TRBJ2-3	CASTQGPSTDTQYF	TGTGCCAGCACCCAGGGCCCTAGCACAGATACGCAGTATTTT
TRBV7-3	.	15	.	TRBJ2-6	CASSRSHSGANVLTF	TGTGCCAGCAGCCGCAGCCACTCTGGGGCCAACGTCCTGACTTTC
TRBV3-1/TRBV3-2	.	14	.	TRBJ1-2	CASSQGMDFQGYTF	TGTGCCAGCAGCCAAGGGATGGACTTTCAGGGCTACACCTTC
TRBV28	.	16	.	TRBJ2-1	CASSPLAFSSYNEQFF	TGTGCCAGCAGCCCCCTAGCGTTTAGCTCCTACAATGAGCAGTTCTTC
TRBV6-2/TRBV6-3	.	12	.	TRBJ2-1	CASSYARGMQFF	TGTGCCAGCAGTTACGCCCGGGGAATGCAGTTCTTC
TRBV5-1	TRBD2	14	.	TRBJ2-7	CASRVGLGTYEQYF	TGCGCCAGCAGGGTGGGACTAGGTACCTACGAGCAGTACTTC
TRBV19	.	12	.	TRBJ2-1	CASSMSVNEQFF	TGTGCCAGTAGTATGTCCGTCAATGAGCAGTTCTTC
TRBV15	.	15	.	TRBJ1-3	CATRPRRDSGNTIYF	TGTGCCACCAGGCCGAGACGGGACTCTGGAAACACCATATATTTT
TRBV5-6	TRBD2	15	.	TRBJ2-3	CASSLDGRAGYTQYF	TGTGCCAGCAGCTTGGACGGGAGGGCCGGGTATACGCAGTATTTT
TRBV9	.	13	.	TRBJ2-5	CASNRVGGETQYF	TGTGCCAGCAATAGGGTGGGGGGCGAGACCCAGTACTTC
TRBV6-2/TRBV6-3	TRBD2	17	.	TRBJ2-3	CASSNQEAREVPDTQYF	TGTGCCAGCAGTAACCAGGAGGCGCGGGAGGTCCCAGATACGCAGTATTTT
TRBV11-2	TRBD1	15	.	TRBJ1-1	CASSRPGRGDTEAFF	TGTGCCAGCAGCCGCCCAGGCAGGGGGGACACTGAAGCTTTCTTT
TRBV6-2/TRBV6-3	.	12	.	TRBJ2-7	CASSIGVYEQYF	TGTGCCAGCAGTATTGGGGTCTACGAGCAGTACTTC
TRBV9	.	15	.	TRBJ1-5	CASSPKVGDRQPQHF	TGTGCCAGCAGCCCAAAGGTCGGCGACCGACAGCCCCAGCATTTT
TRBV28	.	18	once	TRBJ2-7	CASSSRGVGAEMRYEQYF	TGTGCCAGCAGTTCTAGGGGGGTTGGGGCCGAGATGAGGTACGAGCAGTACTTC
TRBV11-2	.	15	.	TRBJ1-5	CASSRLGGSNQPQHF	TGTGCCAGCAGCCGCTTAGGGGGAAGTAATCAGCCCCAGCATTTT
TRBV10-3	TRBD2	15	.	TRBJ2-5	CAIRSAGGEKETQYF	TGTGCCATCAGGAGTGCGGGAGGGGAGAAAGAGACCCAGTACTTC
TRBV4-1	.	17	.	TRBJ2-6	CASSQVWVGAGANVLTF	TGCGCCAGCAGCCAAGTTTGGGTAGGGGCTGGGGCCAACGTCCTGACTTTC
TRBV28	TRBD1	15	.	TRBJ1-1	CASSGGTGVRTEAFF	TGTGCCAGCAGTGGAGGGACAGGGGTGAGGACTGAAGCTTTCTTT
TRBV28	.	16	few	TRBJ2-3	CASSLRRRTTTDTQYF	TGTGCCAGCAGTTTACGGCGCAGGACCACCACAGATACGCAGTATTTT
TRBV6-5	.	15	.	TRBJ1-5	CASSYSIRGSQPQHF	TGTGCCAGCAGTTACTCAATTAGGGGAAGTCAGCCCCAGCATTTT
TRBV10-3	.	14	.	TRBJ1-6	CAISPGSYNSPLHF	TGTGCCATCAGCCCAGGGTCCTATAATTCACCCCTCCACTTT
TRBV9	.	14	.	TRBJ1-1	CASSVDGRNTEAFF	TGTGCCAGCAGCGTAGACGGCCGGAACACTGAAGCTTTCTTT
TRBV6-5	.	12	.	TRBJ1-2	CASRRQGYGYTF	TGTGCCAGCAGGCGCCAGGGCTATGGCTACACCTTC
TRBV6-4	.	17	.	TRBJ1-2	CASSGSSATVANYGYTF	TGTGCCAGCAGTGGTTCGTCAGCGACCGTAGCTAACTATGGCTACACCTTC
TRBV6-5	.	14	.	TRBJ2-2	CASRQGQFTGELFF	TGTGCCAGCAGACAAGGACAGTTCACCGGGGAGCTGTTTTTT
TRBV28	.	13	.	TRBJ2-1	CASNRGLYNEQFF	TGTGCCAGCAATAGGGGACTTTACAATGAGCAGTTCTTC
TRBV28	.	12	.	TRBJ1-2	CASNTGPYGYTF	TGTGCCAGCAACACGGGGCCCTATGGCTACACCTTC
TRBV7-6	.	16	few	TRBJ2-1	CASSLLHSGSYNEQFF	TGTGCCAGCAGCCTACTACACAGCGGGTCCTACAATGAGCAGTTCTTC
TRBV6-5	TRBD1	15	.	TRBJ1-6	CATRGRGLSNSPLHF	TGTGCCACCCGCGGCAGGGGGCTGAGTAATTCACCCCTCCACTTT
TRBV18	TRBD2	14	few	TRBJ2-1	CASSPLRTRNEQFF	TGTGCCAGCTCACCATTAAGGACTAGGAATGAGCAGTTCTTC
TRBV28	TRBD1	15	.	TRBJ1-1	CASSSSGTGRNEAFF	TGTGCCAGCAGTTCCTCAGGGACAGGGAGAAATGAAGCTTTCTTT